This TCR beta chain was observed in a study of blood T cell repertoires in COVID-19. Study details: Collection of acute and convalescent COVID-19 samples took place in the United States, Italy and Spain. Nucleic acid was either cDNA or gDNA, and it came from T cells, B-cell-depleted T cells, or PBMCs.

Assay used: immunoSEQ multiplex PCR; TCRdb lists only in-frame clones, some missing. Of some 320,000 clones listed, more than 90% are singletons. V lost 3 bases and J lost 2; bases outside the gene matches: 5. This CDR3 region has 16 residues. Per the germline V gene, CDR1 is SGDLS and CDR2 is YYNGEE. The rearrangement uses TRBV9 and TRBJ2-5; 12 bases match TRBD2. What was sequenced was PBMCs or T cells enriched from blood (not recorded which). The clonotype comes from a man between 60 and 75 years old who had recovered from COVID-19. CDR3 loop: CASSARTSGEQETQYF. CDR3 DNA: TGTGCCAGCAGCGCAAGGACTAGCGGGGAGCAAGAGACCCAGTACTTC.